The 14 T cell receptor beta chains listed next were all sequenced from one sample in a study of blood T cell repertoires in COVID-19. Sequencing was performed with immunoSEQ multiplex PCR; in TCRdb, only in-frame clones are kept and a portion is missing. The sample has around 270,000 clones, over 80% seen once. Sample: peripheral blood. The source is a woman in her thirties or forties who had recovered from COVID-19.

This clone was seen more than once but under ten times. The chain carries TRBV6-5 and TRBJ1-6; D is possibly TRBD1 (6 bases). Germline loops: CDR1 MNHEY, CDR2 SVGAGI. This CDR3 is built from 13 residues. The V and J ends lost 11 bases and 7 bases respectively, with 15 bases between them. The CDR3 nucleotides read TGTGCCGGAAGCGGACAGATAAATTCACCCCTCCACTTT. Protein product: CAGSGQINSPLHF.

The V call is TRBV28, the J call TRBJ1-2; TRBD1 matches at 12 bases. The CDR3 runs 14 residues. The V gene's germline CDR1 is MDHEN and CDR2 SYDVKM. Trimming removed 4 bases from V and 4 bases from J; junction bases left unmatched: 1. The CDR3: CASSSGQGAYGYTF. The CDR3, as DNA: TGTGCCAGCAGTTCGGGACAGGGGGCCTATGGCTACACCTTC.

A single count supports this clone. The CDR3 sequence: CAWRREWNTEAFF. The CDR3 bases are TGTGCCTGGAGGAGGGAATGGAACACTGAAGCTTTCTTT. The chain combines TRBV30 with TRBJ1-1, with D unresolved. Per germline, CDR1 GTSNPN and CDR2 SVGIG (reference sequence). The CDR3 totals 13 residues. The germline V and J ends were trimmed by 3 bases and 1 base, with 9 bases remaining between them.

This clone is a singleton in its sample. The V and J genes are TRBV2 and TRBJ1-1, with D perhaps TRBD1 (6 bases). Trimming removed 8 bases from V and 2 bases from J, with 12 bases in between. This CDR3 has 13 amino acids. Germline V gives CDR1 SNHLY, CDR2 FYNNEI. This CDR3 is CASYRDTNTEAFF. In DNA, the CDR3 is TGTGCCAGCTACCGGGACACCAACACTGAAGCTTTCTTT. Together with reference TRBV2 and TRBJ1-1, the CDR3 gives the full variable domain: EPEVTQTPSHQVTQMGQEVILRCVPISNHLYFYWYRQILGQKVEFLVSFYNNEISEKSEIFDDQFSVERPDGSNFTLKIRSTKLEDSAMYFCASYRDTNTEAFFGQGTRLTVV.

This chain links TRBV29-1 with TRBJ1-2, with 9 bases identical to TRBD1. The CDR3 totals 15 residues. V lost 1 base, J lost 5 bases, and 8 bases stayed unmatched. Germline values: CDR1 SQVTM, CDR2 ANQGSEA. This chain's CDR3 is CSVEARLGTGYGYTF. The DNA of the CDR3 is TGCAGCGTTGAAGCCCGGCTCGGGACAGGGTATGGCTACACCTTC.

The chain couples TRBV2 to TRBJ1-4; the match to TRBD1 covers 9 bases. J was trimmed by 6 bases and V by 7 bases; bases with no gene match: 6. Germline CDR1 is SNHLY and CDR2 is FYNNEI. CDR3 length: 14 amino acids. The CDR3 spells CASKLQGADEKLFF. The CDR3 coding sequence is TGTGCCAGCAAGTTACAGGGGGCGGATGAAAAACTGTTTTTT.

The chain couples TRBV11-3 to TRBJ2-5; 7 positions agree with TRBD2. The CDR3 is made up of 15 amino acids. V dropped 2 bases and J dropped 0; count of bases not matched to a gene: 3. In germline, CDR1 is SGHNT, CDR2 YENEEA. The CDR3 DNA reads TGTGCCAGCAGCTTAATCGGACTAGACCAAGAGACCCAGTACTTC. Translating it yields CASSLIGLDQETQYF.

This clone was seen more than once but under ten times. This chain uses TRBV27 with TRBJ2-3, with 9 bases fitting TRBD1. Germline lookup yields CDR1 MNHEY and CDR2 SMNVEV (reference sequence). CDR3 length: 16 amino acids. The ends lost 5 bases at V and 0 bases at J; junction bases unmatched: 6. The CDR3 reads CASSPSTGGSTDTQYF. CDR3 sequence (DNA): TGTGCCAGCAGTCCCTCGACAGGGGGAAGCACAGATACGCAGTATTTT.

The gene calls are TRBV5-1 and TRBJ2-7, with D maybe TRBD2 (5 bases). CDR1 is SGHRS and CDR2 is YFSETQ in the germline V gene. CDR3 size: 15 residues. The ends were cut back, 4 bases at V and 2 bases at J, with 16 bases in the middle. The CDR3 nucleotides read TGCGCCAGCAGCCCGGACTTGACAAGAACCTACGAGCAGTACTTC. Its translation is CASSPDLTRTYEQYF.

The chain employs TRBV18 and TRBJ2-7; D is possibly TRBD2 (5 bases). The CDR3 extends over 16 amino acids. V gave up 0 bases and J gave up 4 bases, with 16 bases separating them. Germline V CDR1 and CDR2: KGHSH, LQKENI. This CDR3 is CASSPPGSSRLYEQYF. CDR3 coding DNA: TGTGCCAGCTCACCACCAGGGAGTAGCAGGTTGTACGAGCAGTACTTC.

This clone was seen only a few times. The chain recombines TRBV2 with TRBJ1-2; D is ambiguous. The CDR3 totals 13 residues. Germline loops: CDR1 SNHLY, CDR2 FYNNEI. The ends were cut back, 4 bases at V and 2 bases at J, with 8 bases in the middle. This chain's CDR3 is CASSGQYNYGYTF. As DNA, the CDR3 is TGTGCCAGCAGTGGTCAGTACAACTATGGCTACACCTTC.

This chain links TRBV6-1 with TRBJ1-6; D gene unclear. With 2 bases removed from V and 0 bases from J, the gap between germline ends came to 8 bases. The CDR3 runs 16 residues. Germline V lookup: CDR1 MNHNS, CDR2 SASEGT. The CDR3, as DNA: TGTGCCAGCAGTGAATGGGAGAGCTCCTATAATTCACCCCTCCACTTT. This sequence encodes CASSEWESSYNSPLHF.

The V gene is TRBV9, the J gene TRBJ2-5, with 15 bases identical to TRBD2. J was trimmed by 4 bases and V by 4 bases; bases with no gene match: 11. Germline CDR1 is SGDLS and CDR2 is YYNGEE. The CDR3 is made up of 18 amino acids. The chain's CDR3 is CASSQGLAGGLNLETQYF. CDR3 coding DNA: TGTGCCAGCAGCCAGGGACTAGCGGGGGGCCTAAACTTAGAGACCCAGTACTTC. The complete variable domain, with remaining parts taken from reference TRBV9 and TRBJ2-5, reads DSGVTQTPKHLITATGQRVTLRCSPRSGDLSVYWYQQSLDQGLQFLIQYYNGEERAKGNILERFSAQQFPDLHSELNLSSLELGDSALYFCASSQGLAGGLNLETQYFGPGTRLLVL.

This clone has only one observation. The CDR3: CASSPGGTGGWITEAFF. The DNA of the CDR3 is TGTGCCAGCTCACCGGGAGGGACAGGGGGCTGGATAACTGAAGCTTTCTTT. The chain links TRBV18 to TRBJ1-1, with 12 nucleotides matching TRBD1. Germline loops: CDR1 KGHSH, CDR2 LQKENI. With 3 bases clipped from V and 5 bases from J, the junction kept 10 bases outside the gene matches. CDR3 length: 17 amino acids. The variable domain in full, with the rest retrieved from reference TRBV18 and TRBJ1-1, is NAGVMQNPRHLVRRRGQEARLRCSPMKGHSHVYWYRQLPEEGLKFMVYLQKENIIDESGMPKERFSAEFPKEGPSILRIQQVVRGDSAAYFCASSPGGTGGWITEAFFGQGTRLTVV.